This T cell receptor beta chain was sequenced for a study of neurological immune-mediated disorders (dated by TCRdb to about 2019). General notes on the study: The study compared peripheral blood TCR-beta repertoires of HTLV-I-associated myelopathy (HAM/TSP) patients, multiple sclerosis patients and healthy controls using UMI-based sequencing. Longitudinal samples, technical triplicates and paired sorted CD4+ and CD8+ T-cell subsets, alongside PBMC samples, were included among the approximately 98 TCR-beta libraries. The cohort was made up of 68 subjects, consisting of some 15 HAM/TSP patients, some 35 multiple sclerosis patients and about 20 healthy controls.

Broader findings and caveats from the paper: TCR clonal expansion was highest in HAM/TSP patients and lowest in MS patients, with MS patients falling below even healthy controls. No identical CDR3 amino acid sequences were found to be shared among expanded clones across subjects, suggesting that TCR-beta repertoires were private in all groups.

cDNA synthesis used template-switch 5'RACE with a primer carrying a 10-nucleotide random unique molecular identifier tagging each TCR transcript. Every sequencing run covered 15-18 subjects and yielded more than 170 million TCR-beta sequences. The RNeasy kit was used for extraction of total RNA. Using the KAPA Real-time Library Amplification kit, TCR-beta VDJ regions were amplified with primers for the TCR constant region and the 5'RACE anchor. A first PCR added sample indexes and Illumina adaptors, after which a second PCR increased the library yield. After Ampure bead purification, the roughly 650 bp TCR product was size-selected on a 2% E-gel SizeSelection system. Before pooling, library quality was checked on a Bioanalyzer, concentration was measured with Qubit, and libraries were quantified with the Kapa Library Quantification kit. Paired-end 2 x 150 bp sequencing of the libraries was performed on an Illumina HiSeq 2500. To increase sequence diversity, roughly 24-31% phiX was spiked into each library pool. The paper's data handling went like this. Quality-filtered reads were processed with the UMI-based MiGEC pipeline, and over 90% of raw TCR sequences were removed by the MiGEC pipeline during error correction. IMGT germline references were used for aligning VDJ genes, and each clonotype was defined as a unique CDR3 amino acid sequence together with its V-J genes. Clonal expansion, Shannon diversity, and CDR3 relatedness (CalcPairwiseDistances, ClusterSamples) were evaluated with VDJtools, and phylogenetic trees were built with CLCbio workbench. Clones with at least 8 unique UMIs were defined as expanded, with this threshold being based on coefficient-of-variation modelling across technical triplicates. The raw public data were reprocessed by TCRdb itself: fastp quality trimming at Q25, MiXCR clonotype calling, in-frame beta chains only. Every CDR3 protein is listed once, alongside the most common genes and DNA of its rows. TCRdb's processing, not the authors' own work, is the source of the V and J calls. The sample yields tens of thousands of distinct CDR3 sequences; 14% were counted once. The ten biggest clones cover more than 6% of the sample.

Its CDR3 holds 14 amino acids, cysteine through phenylalanine. Only the CDR3 portion is preserved as DNA: 42 bases, with reading frame beginning at the first base. The germline V gene specifies KGHSH as CDR1 and LQKENI as CDR2. V sheds 1 base and J sheds 1 base, leaving 7 bases between their ends. Of note for this clonotype: Its antigen is still unknown. Base qualities are missing; no much larger clone stands one base away.

Healthy controls were blood bank volunteers in Maryland, USA. Libraries from unsorted PBMCs were made from 2 million PBMCs kept in RNAlater at -80 degrees C until RNA extraction. Peripheral blood was subjected to Ficoll-Hypaque density gradient centrifugation to isolate PBMCs, which were then cryopreserved in liquid nitrogen. Sequenced material: PBMCs. The sequence was obtained from a woman in her 50s in good health. The V and J genes are TRBV18 and TRBJ2-5; no confident D gene assignment can be made. CDR3 sequence: CASSPQGLQETQYF. Here is the DNA: TGTGCCAGCTCACCACAGGGCCTCCAAGAGACCCAGTACTTC.